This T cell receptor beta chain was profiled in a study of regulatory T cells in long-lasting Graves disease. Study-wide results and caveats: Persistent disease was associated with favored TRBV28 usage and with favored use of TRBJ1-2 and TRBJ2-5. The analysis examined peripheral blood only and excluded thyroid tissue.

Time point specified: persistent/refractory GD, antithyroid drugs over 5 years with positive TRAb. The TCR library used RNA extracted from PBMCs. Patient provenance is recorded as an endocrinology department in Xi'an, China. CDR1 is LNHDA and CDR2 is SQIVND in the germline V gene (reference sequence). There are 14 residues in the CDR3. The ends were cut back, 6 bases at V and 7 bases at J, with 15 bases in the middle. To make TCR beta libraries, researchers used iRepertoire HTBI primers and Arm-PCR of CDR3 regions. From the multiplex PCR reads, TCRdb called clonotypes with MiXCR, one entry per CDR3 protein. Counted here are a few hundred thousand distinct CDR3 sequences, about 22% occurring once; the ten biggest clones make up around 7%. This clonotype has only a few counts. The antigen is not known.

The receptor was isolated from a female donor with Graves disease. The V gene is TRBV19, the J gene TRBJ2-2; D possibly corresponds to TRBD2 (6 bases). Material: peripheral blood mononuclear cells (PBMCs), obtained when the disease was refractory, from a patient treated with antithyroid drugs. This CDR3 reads CASRSGVNVGELFF. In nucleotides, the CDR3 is TGTGCCAGTAGGTCGGGAGTAAATGTCGGGGAGCTGTTTTTT.